The 13 T cell receptor beta chains in this list originate from one sample, sequenced in a study of beta chain features in type 1 diabetes (dated by TCRdb to the late 2010s). General conclusions and limits of the study: In all four CD4+ subsets, TCRB CDR3 length was moderately but significantly shorter in type 1 diabetes patients.

Libraries came from the immunoSEQ multiplex PCR assay. The entire isolated RNA was reverse transcribed using the High Capacity cDNA Reverse Transcription Kit, and thus expressed TCRB transcripts were sequenced. TCRdb holds this immuneACCESS table with in-frame rearrangements only. Some clones are missing; in checked studies, unresolved V genes explain under half, and the rest has no known cause. A total of approximately 360,000 clones appear in this sample, 10% to 15% of them only once. Clones ranked in the top ten supply about 0.01% of the sample. Their cognate antigens are unknown. Sequencing used naive CD4+ T cells from blood. Sample cell subset or site, as interpreted from the label and publication: true naive CD4+ T cells. The receptors were gathered from a woman aged 18-29 years with type 1 diabetes.

This clone occurred a few times. The genes are TRBV4-2 and TRBJ2-2; 7 bases fit TRBD2. The CDR3 loop spans 16 amino acids. From germline, CDR1 is LGHNA and CDR2 YNFKEQ. With 0 bases clipped from V and 5 bases from J, the junction kept 6 bases outside the gene matches. The CDR3, as DNA: TGTGCCAGCAGCCAAGAAGGACTAGGAATTACCGGGGAGCTGTTTTTT. Translation: CASSQEGLGITGELFF.

The chain links TRBV11-2 to TRBJ2-4; no firm D call. Per germline, CDR1 SGHAT and CDR2 FQNNGV. The CDR3 is 14 amino acids. V was shortened by 5 bases and J by 1 base, with 9 bases between the two germline ends. CDR3: CASSPVYAKNIQYF. In nucleotides, the CDR3 is TGTGCCAGCAGCCCGGTATACGCCAAAAACATTCAGTACTTC.

The V gene is TRBV15, the J gene TRBJ2-4; D perhaps matches TRBD2 (5 bases). CDR3 length: 17 residues. Trimming took 3 bases from V and 0 from J, leaving 15 bases between them. Germline V gene data show CDR1 as LNHNV and CDR2 as YYDKDF (reference sequence). CDR3 bases: TGTGCCACCAGCAGCCGAATCGGGGATATAGCCAAAAACATTCAGTACTTC. Protein product: CATSSRIGDIAKNIQYF.

The CDR3 loop reads CAISEGQGGEQFF. The CDR3 nucleotides read TGTGCCATCAGTGAGGGACAGGGGGGTGAGCAGTTCTTC. The chain uses TRBV10-3 and TRBJ2-1, with 10 bases lining up with TRBD1. Trimming at V came to 2 bases and at J to 9 bases, leaving 1 base not matched to a gene. Germline CDR1 reads ENHRY; CDR2 reads SYGVKD. The CDR3 totals 13 residues.

This CDR3 reads CASSPPAGEQFF. CDR3 nucleotides: TGTGCCAGCTCACCACCGGCTGGTGAGCAGTTCTTC. The chain links TRBV18 to TRBJ2-1, with D unclear. The CDR3 sequence is 12 residues long. Germline lookup yields CDR1 KGHSH and CDR2 LQKENI. V lost 0 bases to trimming and J lost 9 bases, with 6 bases between them.

This chain joins TRBV29-1 and TRBJ2-1, with D tentatively TRBD1 (5 bases). CDR1 and CDR2 (germline): SQVTM, ANQGSEA. The CDR3 spans 15 residues. The V end lost 2 bases, the J end lost 9 bases, and 20 bases lay between the germline ends. CDR3 in DNA: TGCAGCGTTGAACTCCCACGTGTTCTAAGGGGTGAGCAGTTCTTC. It encodes CSVELPRVLRGEQFF.

CDR3 protein: CASSPPGTGGFEQYF. CDR3 DNA sequence: TGTGCCAGCAGCCCTCCCGGGACAGGGGGCTTCGAGCAGTACTTC. The V gene is TRBV11-2, the J gene TRBJ2-7, with 12 bases lining up with TRBD1. The CDR3 is made up of 15 amino acids. Trimming removed 5 bases from V and 6 bases from J; junction bases left unmatched: 8. The germline V gene has CDR1 SGHAT and CDR2 FQNNGV.

The V and J genes are TRBV30 and TRBJ2-2; 12 bases line up with TRBD2. CDR1 and CDR2 (germline): GTSNPN, SVGIG (reference sequence). The CDR3 length is 17 residues. The V and J ends lost 4 bases and 3 bases, in that order; junction bases with no gene match: 9. For the CDR3, the DNA is TGTGCCTGGACCCCTCTAGCGGGAGGGCCTCACACCGGGGAGCTGTTTTTT. It encodes CAWTPLAGGPHTGELFF.

The V call is TRBV11-1, the J call TRBJ2-3; no reliable D call. V was cut by 5 bases and J by 1 base, with 4 bases left in between. Germline V gene data show CDR1 as SGHAT and CDR2 as FQDESV (reference sequence). This CDR3 is 12 amino acids long. CDR3 sequence: CASSPGTDTQYF. For the CDR3, the DNA is TGTGCCAGCAGCCCTGGCACAGATACGCAGTATTTT.

The rearrangement uses TRBV18 and TRBJ2-7, with 12 positions matching TRBD1. The V and J ends lost 6 bases and 6 bases, in that order; junction bases with no gene match: 6. The germline V gene encodes CDR1 KGHSH and CDR2 LQKENI. There are 14 residues in the CDR3. In DNA, the CDR3 is TGTGCCAGCTCGGAGGGGACAGGGGGCTTCGAGCAGTACTTC. Encoded protein: CASSEGTGGFEQYF.

About this clone: The same CDR3 can be traced to other DNA sequences in this sample. V usage is TRBV9 and J usage is TRBJ1-2; D is uncertain. The length of the CDR3 is 13 residues. CDR1 and CDR2 from the germline V gene are SGDLS and YYNGEE. Trimming took off 0 bases at V and 2 bases at J, with 5 bases between the two ends. CDR3 amino acids: CASSVDLNYGYTF. As DNA, the CDR3 is TGTGCCAGCAGCGTAGATCTAAACTATGGCTACACCTTC.

The V and J genes are TRBV15 and TRBJ2-5; 11 bases fit TRBD2. The V gene end was trimmed by 0 bases and the J gene end by 5 bases; junction bases not matched to a gene: 5. Germline V gene data show CDR1 as LNHNV and CDR2 as YYDKDF (reference sequence). The CDR3 is made up of 16 amino acids. The CDR3 coding sequence is TGTGCCACCAGCAGAGATAGCGGGGGGGCACATGAGACCCAGTACTTC. This gives the protein CATSRDSGGAHETQYF.

This clone has only a few counts. The chain joins TRBV5-1 to TRBJ2-5, with 9 bases fitting TRBD1. The CDR3 consists of 13 residues. After removal of 4 bases from V and 5 bases from J, the junction contained 3 bases not matched to a gene. Per germline, CDR1 SGHRS and CDR2 YFSETQ. In DNA form, the CDR3 reads TGCGCCAGCAGCAGGGACAGGGCCGAGACCCAGTACTTC. Protein: CASSRDRAETQYF.